This TCR beta chain stems from a study of molecular identifiers for immune sequencing clone quantification. Study conclusions and caveats: Clones exceeding 20 RNA copies carried over 97% of effector molecules but under 1% of naive-cell molecules.

Trimming removed 5 bases at V and 0 bases at J, with 7 bases between. Looked up from germline, CDR1 is GTSNPN and CDR2 is SVGIG (reference sequence). The CDR3 has 13 amino acids. Naive CD8 T cells underwent sorting with the CD8+CD4-CCR7+CD45RA+ definition. With regard to this clonotype: Its target is not known.

TCRdb itself ran the PCR reads through MiXCR, one entry per CDR3 protein. The data show approximately 500,000 distinct CDR3 sequences, about a fifth seen once. The clonotype originates from a human donor in good health. Some libraries in this study had Jurkat cell RNA spiked in. The specimen sequenced was naive CD8+ T cells from blood, with Jurkat cell RNA spiked in. Stated subset: FACS-sorted CD8+CD4-CCR7+CD45RA+ naive T cells. The rearrangement links TRBV30 to TRBJ2-2; unclear D gene. The chain's CDR3 is CAWDYANTGELFF. As DNA, the CDR3 is TGTGCCTGGGATTACGCGAACACCGGGGAGCTGTTTTTT. Full variable domain (missing parts from reference TRBV30 and TRBJ2-2): SQTIHQWPATLVQPVGSPLSLECTVEGTSNPNLYWYRQAAGRGLQLLFYSVGIGQISSEVPQNLSASRPQDRQFILSSKKLLLSDSGFYLCAWDYANTGELFFGEGSRLTVL.